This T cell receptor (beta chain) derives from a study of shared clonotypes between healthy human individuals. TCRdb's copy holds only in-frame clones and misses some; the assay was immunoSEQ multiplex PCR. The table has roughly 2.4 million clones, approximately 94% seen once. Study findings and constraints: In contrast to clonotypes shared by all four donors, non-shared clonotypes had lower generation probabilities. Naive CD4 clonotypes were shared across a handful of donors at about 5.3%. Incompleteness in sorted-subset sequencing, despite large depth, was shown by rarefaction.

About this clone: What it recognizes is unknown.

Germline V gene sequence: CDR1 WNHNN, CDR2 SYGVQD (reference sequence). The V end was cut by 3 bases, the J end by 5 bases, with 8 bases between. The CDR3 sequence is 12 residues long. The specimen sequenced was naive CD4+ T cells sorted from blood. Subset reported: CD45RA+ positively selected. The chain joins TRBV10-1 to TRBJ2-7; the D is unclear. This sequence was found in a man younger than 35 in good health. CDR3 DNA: TGCGCCAGCAGTGAAAATCGGAACGAGCAGTACTTC. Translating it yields CASSENRNEQYF.